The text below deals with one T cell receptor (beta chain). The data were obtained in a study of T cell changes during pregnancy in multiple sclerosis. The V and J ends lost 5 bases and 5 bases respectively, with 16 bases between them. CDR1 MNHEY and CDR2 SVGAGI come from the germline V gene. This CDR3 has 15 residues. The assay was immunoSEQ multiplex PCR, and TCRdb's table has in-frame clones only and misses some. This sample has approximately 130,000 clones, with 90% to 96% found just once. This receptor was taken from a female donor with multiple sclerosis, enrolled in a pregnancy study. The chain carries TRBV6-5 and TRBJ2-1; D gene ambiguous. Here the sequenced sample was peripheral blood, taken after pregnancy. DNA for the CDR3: TGTGCCAGCAGTCATGGATTTCGTCAGGACAATGAGCAGTTCTTC. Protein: CASSHGFRQDNEQFF.